This T cell receptor (beta chain) was captured in a study of identical twins. Study observations and caveats: Not following the same donors, the study drew its conclusions from cross-sectional statistical analysis.

Template switching introduced a universal primer site, and the cDNA bore unique molecular identifiers. MiXCR, applied by TCRdb to the 5' RACE reads, yields one record per CDR3 protein. The sample records some 250,000 distinct CDR3 sequences, 5.5% to 7.5% being singletons. This clonotype appeared a few times. Its antigen is undetermined. Healthy Caucasian donors formed the entire cohort. The CDR3 totals 14 residues. V was clipped by 5 bases and J by 5 bases, with 15 bases between them. Germline CDR1 is MNHNS and CDR2 is SASEGT. These data were also filed under a second study, of T cells expressing NK-cell markers.

The sample taken for sequencing was CD8+ T cells sorted from blood. This clonotype was sampled from a young woman in good health. The J gene is TRBJ1-1, the V gene TRBV6-1; D is possibly TRBD1 (6 bases). The CDR3 protein is CASSTTGYRTEAFF. DNA of the CDR3: TGTGCCAGCAGTACGACAGGATATCGAACTGAAGCTTTCTTT.